This TCR beta chain originates from a study of blood T cell dynamics during melanoma immunotherapy. The CDR3 consists of 14 residues. CDR1 and CDR2 from the germline V gene are SQVTM and ANQGSEA. V gave up 6 bases and J gave up 6 bases; unmatched junction bases: 11. This clone was recorded once. Time point denoted: pre-treatment baseline. Assay used: immunoSEQ multiplex PCR; TCRdb lists only in-frame clones, some missing. Of some 14,000 clones listed, around 86% are singletons. The clonotype originates from a human donor with melanoma. The chain recombines TRBV29-1 with TRBJ1-1; 9 bases fit TRBD1. The sequenced sample was blood, obtained from a patient treated with checkpoint blockade. The CDR3 loop is CSVAPGQGRSEAFF. The CDR3 nucleotides are TGCAGCGTCGCGCCGGGACAGGGACGGTCTGAAGCTTTCTTT.